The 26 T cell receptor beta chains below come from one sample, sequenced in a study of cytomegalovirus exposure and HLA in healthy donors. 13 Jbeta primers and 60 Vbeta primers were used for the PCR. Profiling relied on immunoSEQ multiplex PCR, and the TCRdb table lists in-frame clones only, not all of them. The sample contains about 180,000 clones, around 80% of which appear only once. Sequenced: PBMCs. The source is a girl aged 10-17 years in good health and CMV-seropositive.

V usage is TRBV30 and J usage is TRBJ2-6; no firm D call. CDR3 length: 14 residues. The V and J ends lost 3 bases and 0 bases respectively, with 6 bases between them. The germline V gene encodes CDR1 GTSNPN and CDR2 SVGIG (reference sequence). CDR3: CAWRKLSGANVLTF. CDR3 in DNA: TGTGCCTGGAGGAAGCTCTCTGGGGCCAACGTCCTGACTTTC.

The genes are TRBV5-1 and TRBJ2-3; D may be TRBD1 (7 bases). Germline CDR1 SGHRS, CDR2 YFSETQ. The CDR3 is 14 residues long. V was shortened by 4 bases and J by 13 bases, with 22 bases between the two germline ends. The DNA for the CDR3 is TGCGCCAGCAGCCCTGAGCCGGGGGCAGGGGGGAAGTATTTT. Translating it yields CASSPEPGAGGKYF.

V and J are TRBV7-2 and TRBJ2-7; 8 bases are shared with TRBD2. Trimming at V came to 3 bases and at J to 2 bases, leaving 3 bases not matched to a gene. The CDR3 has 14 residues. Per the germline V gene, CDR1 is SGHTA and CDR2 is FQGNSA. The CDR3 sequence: CASSFPAGAYEQYF. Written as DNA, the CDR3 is TGTGCCAGCAGCTTCCCAGCGGGAGCCTACGAGCAGTACTTC.

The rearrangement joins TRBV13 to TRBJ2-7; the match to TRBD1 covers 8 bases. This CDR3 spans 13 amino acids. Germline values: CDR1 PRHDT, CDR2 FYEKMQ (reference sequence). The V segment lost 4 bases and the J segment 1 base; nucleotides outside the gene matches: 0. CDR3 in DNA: TGTGCCAGCAGCTGGACAGGGTCCTACGAGCAGTACTTC. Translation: CASSWTGSYEQYF.

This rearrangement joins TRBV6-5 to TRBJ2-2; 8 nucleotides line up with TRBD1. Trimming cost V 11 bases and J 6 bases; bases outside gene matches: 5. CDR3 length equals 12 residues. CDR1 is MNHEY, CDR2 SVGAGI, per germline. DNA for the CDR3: TGTGCCGTACAACAGGGGGCCGGGGAGCTGTTTTTT. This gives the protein CAVQQGAGELFF.

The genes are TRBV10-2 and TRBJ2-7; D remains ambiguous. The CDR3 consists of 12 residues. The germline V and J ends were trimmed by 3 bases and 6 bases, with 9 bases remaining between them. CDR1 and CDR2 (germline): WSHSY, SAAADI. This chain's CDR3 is CASSEVSREQYF. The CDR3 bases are TGCGCCAGCAGTGAAGTCAGTCGCGAGCAGTACTTC.

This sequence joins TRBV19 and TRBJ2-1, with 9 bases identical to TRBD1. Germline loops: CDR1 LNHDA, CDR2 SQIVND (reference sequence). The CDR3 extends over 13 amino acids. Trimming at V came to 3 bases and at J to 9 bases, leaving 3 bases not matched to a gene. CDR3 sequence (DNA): TGTGCCAGTAGTATGGGACAGGGTACTGAGCAGTTCTTC. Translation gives CASSMGQGTEQFF.

The CDR3 sequence: CASGIAGGPGNEQFF. Written as DNA, the CDR3 is TGTGCCAGTGGGATAGCGGGAGGGCCCGGCAATGAGCAGTTCTTC. The genes are TRBV2 and TRBJ2-1, with 11 bases identical to TRBD2. Germline lookup yields CDR1 SNHLY and CDR2 FYNNEI. This CDR3 comprises 15 residues. V shed 9 bases and J 6 bases; nucleotides not matched to a gene: 10.

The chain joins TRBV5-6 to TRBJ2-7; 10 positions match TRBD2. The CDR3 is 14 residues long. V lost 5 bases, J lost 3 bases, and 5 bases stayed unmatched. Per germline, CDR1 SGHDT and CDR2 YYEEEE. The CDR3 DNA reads TGTGCCAGCAGTACTAGCGGGATTCTCTACGAGCAGTACTTC. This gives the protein CASSTSGILYEQYF.

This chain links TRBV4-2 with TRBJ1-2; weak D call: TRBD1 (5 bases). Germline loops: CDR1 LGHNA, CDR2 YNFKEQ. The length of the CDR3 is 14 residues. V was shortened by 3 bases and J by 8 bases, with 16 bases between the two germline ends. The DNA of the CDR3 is TGTGCCAGCAGCCACGGGGGGGGACCCGGGGGCTACACCTTC. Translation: CASSHGGGPGGYTF.

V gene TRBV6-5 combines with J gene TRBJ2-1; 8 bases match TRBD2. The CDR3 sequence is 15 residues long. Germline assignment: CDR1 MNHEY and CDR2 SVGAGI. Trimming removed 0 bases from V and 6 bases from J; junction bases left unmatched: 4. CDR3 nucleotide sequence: TGTGCCAGCAGTTACTCGATTCTAGCGGGCAATGAGCAGTTCTTC. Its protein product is CASSYSILAGNEQFF.

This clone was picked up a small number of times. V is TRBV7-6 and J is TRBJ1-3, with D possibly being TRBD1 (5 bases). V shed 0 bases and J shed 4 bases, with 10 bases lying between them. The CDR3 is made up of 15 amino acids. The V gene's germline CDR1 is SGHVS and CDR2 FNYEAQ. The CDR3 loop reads CASSLAGAQGNTIYF. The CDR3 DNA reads TGTGCCAGCAGCTTAGCAGGGGCGCAGGGAAACACCATATATTTT. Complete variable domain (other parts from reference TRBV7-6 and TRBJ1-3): GAGVSQSPRYKVTKRGQDVALRCDPISGHVSLYWYRQALGQGPEFLTYFNYEAQQDKSGLPNDRFSAERPEGSISTLTIQRTEQRDSAMYRCASSLAGAQGNTIYFGEGSWLTVV.

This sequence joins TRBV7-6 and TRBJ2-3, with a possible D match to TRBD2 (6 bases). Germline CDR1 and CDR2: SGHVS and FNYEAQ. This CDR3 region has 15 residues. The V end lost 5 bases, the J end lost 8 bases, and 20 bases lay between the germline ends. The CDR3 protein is CASSPRGGDRVTQYF. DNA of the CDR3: TGTGCCAGCAGCCCCCGGGGCGGGGATCGGGTTACGCAGTATTTT.

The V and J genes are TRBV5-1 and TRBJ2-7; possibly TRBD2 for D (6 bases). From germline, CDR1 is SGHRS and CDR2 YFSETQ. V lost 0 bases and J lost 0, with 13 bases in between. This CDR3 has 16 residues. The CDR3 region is CASSLAPSGDSYEQYF. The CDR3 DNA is TGCGCCAGCAGCTTGGCCCCCTCGGGGGACTCCTACGAGCAGTACTTC.

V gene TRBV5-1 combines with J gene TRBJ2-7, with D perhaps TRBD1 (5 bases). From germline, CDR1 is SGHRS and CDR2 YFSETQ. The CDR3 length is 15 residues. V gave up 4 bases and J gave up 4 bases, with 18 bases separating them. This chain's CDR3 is CASSRLVGPGYEQYF. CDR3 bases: TGCGCCAGCAGCCGTCTAGTTGGGCCAGGGTACGAGCAGTACTTC.

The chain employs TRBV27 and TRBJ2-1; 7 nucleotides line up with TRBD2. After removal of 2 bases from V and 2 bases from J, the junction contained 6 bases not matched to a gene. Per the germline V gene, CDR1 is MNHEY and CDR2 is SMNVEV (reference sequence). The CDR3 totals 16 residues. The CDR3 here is CASSLGPSGTYNEQFF. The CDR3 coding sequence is TGTGCCAGCAGTTTAGGACCTAGCGGAACCTACAATGAGCAGTTCTTC.

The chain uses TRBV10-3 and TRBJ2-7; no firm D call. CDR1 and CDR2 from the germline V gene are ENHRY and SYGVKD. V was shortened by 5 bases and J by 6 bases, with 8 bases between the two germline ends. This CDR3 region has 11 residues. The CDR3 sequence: CAISTTGEQYF. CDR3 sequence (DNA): TGTGCCATCAGTACCACGGGCGAGCAGTACTTC.

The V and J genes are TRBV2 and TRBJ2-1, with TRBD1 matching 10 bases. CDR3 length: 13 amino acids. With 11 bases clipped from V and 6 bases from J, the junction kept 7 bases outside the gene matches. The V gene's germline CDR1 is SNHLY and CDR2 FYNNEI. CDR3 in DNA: TGTGCCGGCGCCGGGACAGGGGCCAATGAGCAGTTCTTC. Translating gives CAGAGTGANEQFF. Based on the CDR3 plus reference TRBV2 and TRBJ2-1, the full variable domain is EPEVTQTPSHQVTQMGQEVILRCVPISNHLYFYWYRQILGQKVEFLVSFYNNEISEKSEIFDDQFSVERPDGSNFTLKIRSTKLEDSAMYFCAGAGTGANEQFFGPGTRLTVL.

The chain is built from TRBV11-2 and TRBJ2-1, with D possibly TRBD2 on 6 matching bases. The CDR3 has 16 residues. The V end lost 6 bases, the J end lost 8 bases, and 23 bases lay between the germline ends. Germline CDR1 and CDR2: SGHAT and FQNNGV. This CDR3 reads CASSPPRDLFKDEQFF. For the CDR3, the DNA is TGTGCCAGCAGTCCACCCCGGGACTTGTTTAAGGATGAGCAGTTCTTC.

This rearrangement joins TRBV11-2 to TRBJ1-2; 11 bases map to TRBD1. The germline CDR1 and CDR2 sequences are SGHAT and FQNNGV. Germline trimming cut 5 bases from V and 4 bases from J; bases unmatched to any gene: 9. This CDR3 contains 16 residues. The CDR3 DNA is TGTGCCAGCAGCCCCACAGGACAGGGGGCCCTCTATGGCTACACCTTC. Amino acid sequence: CASSPTGQGALYGYTF.

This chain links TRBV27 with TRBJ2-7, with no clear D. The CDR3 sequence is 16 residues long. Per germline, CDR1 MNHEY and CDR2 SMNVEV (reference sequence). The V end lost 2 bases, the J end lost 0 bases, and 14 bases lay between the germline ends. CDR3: CASSLNQARFSYEQYF. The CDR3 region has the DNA TGTGCCAGCAGTTTAAACCAGGCGCGATTCTCCTACGAGCAGTACTTC.

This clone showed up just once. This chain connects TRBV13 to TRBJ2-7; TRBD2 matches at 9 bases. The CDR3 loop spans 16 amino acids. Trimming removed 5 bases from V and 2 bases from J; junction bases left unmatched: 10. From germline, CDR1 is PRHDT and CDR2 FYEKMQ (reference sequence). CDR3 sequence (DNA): TGTGCCAGCAGCACCTCAGGAGCGGGAGGACCCTACGAGCAGTACTTC. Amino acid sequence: CASSTSGAGGPYEQYF.

The chain's CDR3 is CASSGRLAVFSTDTQYF. In DNA form, the CDR3 reads TGTGCCAGCAGCGGGCGACTAGCGGTATTTAGCACAGATACGCAGTATTTT. The chain recombines TRBV9 with TRBJ2-3, with 9 bases identical to TRBD2. The CDR3 has 17 amino acids. Germline CDR1 SGDLS, CDR2 YYNGEE. J gave up 0 bases and V 3 bases, and 8 bases lay outside the gene matches.

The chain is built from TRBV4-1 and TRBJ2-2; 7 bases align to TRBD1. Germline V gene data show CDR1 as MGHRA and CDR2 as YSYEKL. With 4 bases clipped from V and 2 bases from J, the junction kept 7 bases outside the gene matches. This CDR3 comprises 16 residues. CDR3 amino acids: CASSRQGVSNTGELFF. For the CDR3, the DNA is TGCGCCAGCAGCCGCCAGGGGGTGTCAAACACCGGGGAGCTGTTTTTT.

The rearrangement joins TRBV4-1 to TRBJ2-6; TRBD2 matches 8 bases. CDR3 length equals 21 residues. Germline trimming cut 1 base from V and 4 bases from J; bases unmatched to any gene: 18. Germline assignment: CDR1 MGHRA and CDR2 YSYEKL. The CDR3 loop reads CASSQARLAGGGFAGANVLTF. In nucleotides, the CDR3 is TGCGCCAGCAGCCAAGCGAGACTCGCGGGAGGAGGTTTTGCGGGGGCCAACGTCCTGACTTTC.

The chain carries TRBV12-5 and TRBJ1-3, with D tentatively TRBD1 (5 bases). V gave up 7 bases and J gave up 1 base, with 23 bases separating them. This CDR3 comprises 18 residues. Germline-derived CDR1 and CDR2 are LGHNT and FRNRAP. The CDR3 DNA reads TGTGCTAGTGAAACCCGGTCAGGCAGGGACTGGTCTGGAAACACCATATATTTT. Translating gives CASETRSGRDWSGNTIYF. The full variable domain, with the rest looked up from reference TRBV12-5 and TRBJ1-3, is DARVTQTPRHKVTEMGQEVTMRCQPILGHNTVFWYRQTMMQGLELLAYFRNRAPLDDSGMPKDRFSAEMPDATLATLKIQPSEPRDSAVYFCASETRSGRDWSGNTIYFGEGSWLTVV.